This T cell receptor (beta chain) appears in the sequencing data of a study of Ad26.COV2.S vaccination and SARS-CoV-2 variants (dated by TCRdb to the early 2020s). In terms of the full investigation: Donors in the vaccine arm were drawn from COV1001, a multicentre, randomized, double-blind, placebo-controlled phase I-IIa trial testing Ad26.COV2.S in healthy adults. Participants in the trial were split at random into five groups of five each, receiving low-dose or high-dose Ad26.COV2.S once or twice, or else placebo on both occasions. Investigators did not know the trial group allocation while performing experiments and assessing outcomes. Ad26.COV2.S was administered intramuscularly at 5 x 10^10 or 1 x 10^11 viral particles, either as a single shot or as two shots given 56 days apart. TCRbeta repertoire sequencing was used to assess the specificity and breadth of SARS-CoV-2-reactive T cell receptors after Ad26.COV2.S vaccination. A total of around 32 samples were included in the TCR-sequenced set, comprising roughly 19 Ad26.COV2.S vaccine recipients, 5 placebo recipients and 8 SARS-CoV-2 convalescent individuals.

The CDR3 sequence holds 15 residues, the cysteine and phenylalanine included. The CDR3 DNA has 45 bases and is translated from base 1. CDR1 SGHNT and CDR2 YENEEA were looked up in the germline V gene. V is clipped by 3 bases and J by 4 bases, and the sequence between their germline boundaries is 13 bases long. In the paper's terms, the treatment or condition label means: around 19 received Ad26.COV2.S at low or high dose, single or two shots; 5 received placebo; per-sample allocation not given. Repertoires of vaccine and placebo recipients were sequenced from samples collected on day 63 after the first injection. In Cohort 1b, about two dozen adults aged 18-55 years were enrolled at a single site in Boston, USA, between 29 July and 7 August 2020. Ad26.COV2.S consisted of a replication-incompetent adenovirus type 26 vector by which a prefusion-stabilized SARS-CoV-2 spike protein from the original Wuhan strain was expressed.

A remark on this clone: Its recognized antigen is unknown. No much larger clonotype is one base removed from it; base qualities were not supplied.

Overall results and qualifications from the work: Spike-specific TCR breadth was higher in Ad26.COV2.S recipients than in placebo recipients (P = 0.0014). After vaccination, spike-specific CD8+ and CD4+ T cell responses were reported to show substantial breadth. The study was not powered for comparison of responses between vaccine doses or regimens. Comparable non-spike TCR breadth was observed between vaccine and placebo recipients, consistent with only spike being contained in the vaccine. According to the authors, total T cell responses may have been underestimated by the TCR breadth and depth analyses.

The immunoSEQ Assay was used to sequence TCRbeta CDR3 regions. After extraction, genomic DNA underwent amplification by bias-controlled multiplex PCR, followed by high-throughput sequencing. Per the source publication's procedure: To quantify the absolute abundance of every unique TCRbeta CDR3 region, sequences were collapsed and filtered. T cell fraction was estimated by normalization of TCRbeta template counts to usable DNA, with usable DNA being measured through amplification of reference genes present in all nucleated cells. Repertoire TCRs were annotated as SARS-CoV-2-specific by exact matching of V gene, CDR3 amino acid sequence and J gene to a known reactive TCR set. MIRA supplied the reference SARS-CoV-2 TCR set, which was filtered for enrichment in COVID-19-positive ImmuneCODE repertoires so that public or cross-reactive TCRs were removed. Based on the MIRA antigens, annotated TCRs were further analysed at the level of specific ORF or position within ORF. Breadth was defined as the number of annotated unique rearrangements divided by the total number of unique productive rearrangements, and depth was defined as the summed frequency of the annotated unique rearrangements. Two-sided Wilcoxon rank-sum tests were applied when comparing TCR breadth between groups. Sourced from immuneACCESS, this table was stored by TCRdb with only in-frame sequences that have V and J called. A share of the clones is absent; for the studies checked, an unresolved V gene accounts for under half, and the remainder has no known explanation. D and trimming come from the DNA, and the V and J calls and clone size come from that table. This sample gives about 450,000 clones in total; roughly 89% of them show up just once. The ten largest clones capture about 2.7% of the sample.

The V and J genes are TRBV11-3 and TRBJ2-1; the D gene is not confidently resolved. Material: peripheral blood, obtained in a trial of Ad26.COV2.S vaccine versus placebo. The TCR sequence derives from a person aged 18-65 years who received the Ad26.COV2.S COVID-19 vaccine or a placebo. Read as DNA, the sequence is TGTGCCAGCAGCTTGGCTACGGATGGGTACAATGAGCAGTTCTTC. Translation gives CASSLATDGYNEQFF.